Presented here are 12 T cell receptor beta chains from one specimen sequenced in a study of response to subunit inactivated influenza vaccine. TCRdb reprocessed the RT-PCR reads with MiXCR, giving one entry per CDR3 protein. The sample contains 150,000 to 200,000 distinct CDR3 sequences, 12% of which appear only once. These data also formed part of another study, on T cells expressing NK-cell markers. As that report states: 5'RACE template switching built TCR beta cDNA with unique molecular identifiers.

This material consisted of CD8+ T cells sorted from PBMCs, taken 12 days after vaccination. These receptors originate from a man aged 45-60 years who received an inactivated influenza vaccine.

The CDR3: CSARDAFTYNEQFF. Written as DNA, the CDR3 is TGCAGTGCTAGAGACGCGTTCACCTACAATGAGCAGTTCTTC. The genes are TRBV20-1 and TRBJ2-1; D gene unclear. From germline, CDR1 is DFQATT and CDR2 SNEGSKA (reference sequence). Trimming took off 0 bases at V and 2 bases at J, with 8 bases between the two ends. CDR3 length: 14 residues.

In its sample, this clonotype was seen once. J is TRBJ2-2 and V is TRBV6-2 or TRBV6-3; D not certain. Trimming removed 7 bases from V and 3 bases from J, with 12 bases in between. Per the germline V gene, CDR1 is MNHEY and CDR2 is SVGEGT. The CDR3 covers 14 residues. CDR3: CASTTGTDTGELFF. The CDR3 DNA is TGTGCCAGCACTACCGGAACGGACACCGGGGAGCTGTTTTTT.

The V call is TRBV6-5, the J call TRBJ1-1; 7 bases are a match to TRBD1. The CDR3 has 15 amino acids. V was pared by 0 bases and J by 5 bases, with 6 bases of the junction left unmatched. Germline V gene data show CDR1 as MNHEY and CDR2 as SVGAGI. The CDR3 DNA follows: TGTGCCAGCAGTTACTCCGCAGGGGGTGGGACTGAAGCTTTCTTT. Encoded protein: CASSYSAGGGTEAFF.

This clonotype appeared a few times. This chain joins TRBV18 and TRBJ2-7, with D tentatively TRBD1 (5 bases). The CDR3 loop spans 12 amino acids. Trimming removed 1 base at V and 6 bases at J, with 7 bases between. CDR1 KGHSH and CDR2 LQKENI come from the germline V gene. The CDR3 DNA follows: TGTGCCAGCTCACCACGGGGCACCGAGCAGTACTTC. Translating it yields CASSPRGTEQYF. Complete variable domain (other parts from reference TRBV18 and TRBJ2-7): NAGVMQNPRHLVRRRGQEARLRCSPMKGHSHVYWYRQLPEEGLKFMVYLQKENIIDESGMPKERFSAEFPKEGPSILRIQQVVRGDSAAYFCASSPRGTEQYFGPGTRLTVT.

This clonotype was detected only a few times. The chain is built from TRBV7-8 and TRBJ2-3; D is unresolved. The CDR3 totals 16 residues. The V end lost 4 bases, the J end lost 4 bases, and 18 bases lay between the germline ends. Germline CDR1 reads SGHVS; CDR2 reads FQNEAQ. The CDR3 nucleotides read TGTGCCAGCAGCTCCCGATTAGGACCGGGCGCAGATACGCAGTATTTT. Protein: CASSSRLGPGADTQYF.

This clonotype was detected many times. The chain carries TRBV21-1 and TRBJ2-5; the table assigns TRBD2, which was not confirmed against the DNA. TRBV21-1 is an annotated pseudogene. The CDR3 runs 15 residues. CDR3 nucleotides: TGTGCCAGCAGCATTTGGGGGAGGGGGCAAGAGACCCAGTACTTC. Protein sequence: CASSIWGRGQETQYF.

This clonotype was seen many times. The chain links TRBV24-1 to TRBJ2-3; a weak D match, TRBD2 (5 bases). Trimming shortened V by 2 bases and J by 3 bases, and 14 bases separated the two germline ends. The CDR3 consists of 16 residues. The germline V gene has CDR1 KGHDR and CDR2 SFDVKD. This CDR3 reads CATSDSWRVFTDTQYF. CDR3 in DNA: TGTGCCACCAGTGATTCTTGGCGGGTTTTTACAGATACGCAGTATTTT.

In this sample, this clonotype turned up many times. The chain employs TRBV12-3 or TRBV12-4 and TRBJ2-5, with 9 bases aligning to TRBD2. The CDR3 totals 14 residues. Unmatched junction bases numbered 2, after V lost 1 base and J lost 5 bases. CDR3 sequence: CASSLGTSGETQYF. DNA for the CDR3: TGTGCCAGCAGTTTAGGAACTAGCGGGGAGACCCAGTACTTC.

This chain uses TRBV29-1 with TRBJ2-1, with a weak D call TRBD1 (5 bases). The CDR3 loop spans 11 amino acids. Germline CDR1 reads SQVTM; CDR2 reads ANQGSEA. The V gene lost 4 bases and the J gene lost 10 bases, with 11 bases spanning the gap. CDR3 region: CSVAPGYEQFF. CDR3 sequence (DNA): TGCAGCGTTGCCCCAGGGTACGAGCAGTTCTTC.

The chain combines TRBV4-2 with TRBJ2-7; no clear D gene. This CDR3 has 13 amino acids. The germline gives CDR1 LGHNA, CDR2 YNFKEQ. V was shortened by 1 base and J by 5 bases, with 9 bases between the two germline ends. Written as DNA, the CDR3 is TGTGCCAGCAGCCAAGCGCCCGCGGACGAGCAGTACTTC. Protein: CASSQAPADEQYF.

This clonotype was found a few times. The CDR3 region is CASSEDGDLYNSPLHF. In DNA form, the CDR3 reads TGTGCCAGCAGCGAAGATGGGGATCTCTACAATTCACCCCTCCACTTT. The V gene is TRBV7-6, the J gene TRBJ1-6; D gene ambiguous. The ends were cut back, 5 bases at V and 7 bases at J, with 18 bases in the middle. Looked up from germline, CDR1 is SGHVS and CDR2 is FNYEAQ. This CDR3 has 16 amino acids.

This clonotype occurred a few times. The rearrangement links TRBV10-3 to TRBJ2-6; D not certain. V was shortened by 0 bases and J by 5 bases, with 11 bases between the two germline ends. Germline CDR1 ENHRY, CDR2 SYGVKD. This CDR3 has 16 amino acids. The CDR3 DNA reads TGTGCCATCAGTGAGTCGTCATCCGAGAGGGCCAACGTCCTGACTTTC. The encoded protein is CAISESSSERANVLTF.